This TCR beta chain was captured by sequencing in a study of T cells in Graves' hyperthyroidism and ophthalmopathy. Using RNA transcripts as the source, TCR beta CDR3 regions were amplified. With the HTBI primer set, the TCR CDR3 went through a first round of RT-PCR. Each CDR3 protein is one row after TCRdb ran MiXCR on the multiplex PCR reads. The repertoire includes about 37,000 distinct CDR3 sequences, around 50% of them detected once, and 15% to 20% sits in the top ten. The CDR3 extends over 10 amino acids. From germline, CDR1 is MRHNA and CDR2 SNTAGT. V was trimmed by 4 bases and J by 12 bases, leaving 9 bases between them.

This clonotype was sampled from a man aged 35 to 55 with Graves' ophthalmopathy. Source material: blood. V gene TRBV6-4 combines with J gene TRBJ1-2; no clear D gene. DNA of the CDR3: TGTGCCAGCAGTGGGAATATGAACACCTTC. It codes for CASSGNMNTF.